What follows is one T cell receptor (beta chain) and its context. Its antigen remains unidentified. This sample was included in a study of cytomegalovirus exposure and HLA in healthy donors. Study-wide points: About 90% or about 30% of the time was how often most TCR beta V segments were productive, according to an earlier analysis. Researchers counted some 150 TCR beta chains as cytomegalovirus-associated. According to a later analysis, most TCR beta chains associated with CMV appeared HLA-restricted.

The PCR made use of 60 Vbeta and 13 Jbeta primers. Data came from immunoSEQ multiplex PCR; TCRdb stores just in-frame clones and leaves some out. This table has about 99,000 clones, around 10% appearing once. Trimming shortened V by 5 bases and J by 7 bases, and 18 bases separated the two germline ends. This CDR3 contains 15 residues. Germline V gives CDR1 SGHAT, CDR2 FQNNGV. The sample consisted of PBMCs. This TCR was sampled from a man in his forties in good health and CMV-seropositive. This rearrangement joins TRBV11-2 to TRBJ2-1, with D unresolved. The CDR3 DNA reads as TGTGCCAGCAGCCGTGCGATGGGCGCATTTAATGAGCAGTTCTTC. The encoded protein is CASSRAMGAFNEQFF.